This TCR beta chain came from a study of cytomegalovirus exposure and HLA in healthy donors. The PCR made use of 60 Vbeta and 13 Jbeta primers. Clones were read by immunoSEQ multiplex PCR, and TCRdb kept only the in-frame ones, dropping some. This repertoire shows more than 85,000 clones, approximately 68% found once; its top ten account for 4% to 5.5%. Germline values: CDR1 SGHRS, CDR2 YFSETQ. This CDR3 region has 13 residues. V was pared by 3 bases and J by 4 bases, with 11 bases between. The sequence derives from a woman under 30 in good health and CMV-seropositive. Sequenced material: PBMCs. The chain joins TRBV5-1 to TRBJ2-7; D may be TRBD1 (6 bases). The chain's CDR3 is CASSWDTRYEQYF. CDR3 sequence (DNA): TGCGCCAGCAGCTGGGACACCCGATACGAGCAGTACTTC.